This note documents a single T cell receptor (beta chain) sequence. Its matching antigen is unknown. V lost 8 bases to trimming and J lost 4 bases; unmatched junction nucleotides: 10. Germline assignment: CDR1 MNHNS and CDR2 SASEGT. CDR3 length equals 14 residues. The sample comes from a study of type 1 and type 2 diabetes patients. Study-level background: Participants included type 1 and type 2 diabetes patients plus nondiabetic controls. Across the study, around 20 million paired-end reads were produced. Study-wide results and caveats: Groups were not age- or gender-matched, which may bias interpretation.

Genomic DNA was the PCR template. The TCR beta CDR3 region was amplified using 30 forward and 13 reverse primers. TCRdb fed the multiplex PCR reads into MiXCR, producing one record per CDR3 protein. The sample yields approximately 260,000 distinct CDR3 sequences, around 47% seen once. The sequencing sample was made of peripheral blood mononuclear cells (PBMCs). The TCR was taken from a man aged 18 to 30 with type 2 diabetes. V usage is TRBV6-1 and J usage is TRBJ2-7, with TRBD1 identical over 8 bases. CDR3: CASVTGQGGYEQYF. The CDR3, as DNA: TGTGCCAGCGTCACTGGACAGGGCGGATACGAGCAGTACTTC.